The 21 T cell receptor beta chains below come from one sample, sequenced in a study of CD8+ T cells in alopecia areata. Treatment indicated: oral pan-JAK inhibitor, 5-10 mg twice daily. Following RNA extraction, reverse transcription yielded cDNA that acted as the sequencing template. This table comes from immunoSEQ multiplex PCR, and its TCRdb copy is limited to in-frame clones, with some not included. The sample contains some 150,000 clones, roughly 52% of which appear only once. Sequencing used CD8+ T cells sorted from blood, obtained at week 4, from a patient treated with tofacitinib. The receptors stem from a human donor with alopecia areata.

The chain employs TRBV21-1 and TRBJ1-2; the D call of TRBD1 is as the table states it, not checked on the DNA. TRBV21-1 is labeled a pseudogene. This CDR3 has 17 residues. In DNA, the CDR3 is TGTGCCAGCAGCAAAGCGCCGATAACAGGGGGCGCGGGTGGCTACACCTTC. Protein product: CASSKAPITGGAGGYTF.

This clone was recorded a few times. The chain employs TRBV6-1 and TRBJ2-2, with 9 bases lining up with TRBD2. The CDR3 length is 15 residues. J was trimmed by 7 bases and V by 3 bases; bases with no gene match: 6. Germline assignment: CDR1 MNHNS and CDR2 SASEGT. CDR3 residues: CASSEASGEVGELFF. CDR3 nucleotide sequence: TGTGCCAGCAGTGAGGCTAGCGGGGAGGTCGGGGAGCTGTTTTTT.

The V call is TRBV27, the J call TRBJ1-5; TRBD1 agrees at 8 bases. The CDR3 runs to 14 residues. Germline V gene data show CDR1 as MNHEY and CDR2 as SMNVEV (reference sequence). V was clipped by 6 bases and J by 6 bases; unmatched bases: 7. The CDR3 DNA follows: TGTGCCAGCAGCCTGACAGGGGCCCTTCAGCCCCAGCATTTT. Its protein product is CASSLTGALQPQHF.

This clone has more than one count but fewer than ten. The chain carries TRBV2 and TRBJ2-1; perhaps TRBD2 as D (5 bases). CDR1 and CDR2 from the germline V gene are SNHLY and FYNNEI. Trimming left V 7 bases short and J 7 bases short, with 17 bases between. CDR3 size: 14 residues. The CDR3 DNA reads as TGTGCCAGCAAAGGAATCGGGGATCCTAATGAGCAGTTCTTC. Its protein is CASKGIGDPNEQFF.

The chain is built from TRBV19 and TRBJ2-1; unclear D gene. V lost 7 bases and J lost 10, with 17 bases in between. Germline V lookup: CDR1 LNHDA, CDR2 SQIVND (reference sequence). The CDR3 loop spans 13 amino acids. The DNA for the CDR3 is TGTGCCAGTACCTCCGAACACCAAGGGGAGCAGTTCTTC. It encodes CASTSEHQGEQFF.

The chain employs TRBV6-5 and TRBJ2-2; D possibly corresponds to TRBD2 (5 bases). V lost 9 bases, J lost 3 bases, and 8 bases lay in between. Looked up from germline, CDR1 is MNHEY and CDR2 is SVGAGI. The CDR3 sequence is 12 residues long. CDR3 in amino acids: CASSGDTGELFF. CDR3 DNA sequence: TGTGCCAGTTCCGGGGACACCGGGGAGCTGTTTTTT.

V gene TRBV29-1 combines with J gene TRBJ2-1, with D maybe TRBD1 (6 bases). Germline V gene lookup returns CDR1 SQVTM and CDR2 ANQGSEA. Trimming took off 4 bases at V and 5 bases at J, with 12 bases between the two ends. There are 13 residues in the CDR3. The DNA of the CDR3 is TGCAGCGTTGCGGACAGCGACCACAATGAGCAGTTCTTC. Protein sequence: CSVADSDHNEQFF.

This clone was counted only a few times. V gene TRBV29-1 combines with J gene TRBJ2-7; D may be TRBD2 (5 bases). The CDR3 is made up of 13 amino acids. V was cut by 6 bases and J by 0 bases, with 12 bases left in between. Germline-derived CDR1 and CDR2 are SQVTM and ANQGSEA. CDR3 amino acids: CSVTDWNSYEQYF. CDR3 nucleotides: TGCAGCGTGACGGACTGGAACTCCTACGAGCAGTACTTC.

This clone was seen just once. This chain joins TRBV4-3 and TRBJ1-6; TRBD1 is a possible D gene (6 bases). CDR1 and CDR2 from the germline V gene are LGHNA and YSLEER. V lost 0 bases and J 8 bases, leaving 23 bases between the germline ends. The CDR3 is made up of 19 amino acids. The CDR3: CASSQDLQGLEEVDSPLHF. The CDR3 DNA follows: TGCGCCAGCAGCCAAGATTTACAGGGCCTAGAAGAAGTAGATTCACCCCTCCACTTT.

This chain uses TRBV29-1 with TRBJ2-7, with a possible D match to TRBD1 (6 bases). This CDR3 is built from 14 residues. V was clipped by 0 bases and J by 2 bases, with 11 bases between them. Germline-derived CDR1 and CDR2 are SQVTM and ANQGSEA. The DNA of the CDR3 is TGCAGCGTTGAAGATGAACAGGGAACCTACGAGCAGTACTTC. Encoded protein: CSVEDEQGTYEQYF.

V and J are TRBV30 and TRBJ1-2, with D maybe TRBD1 (6 bases). The CDR3 runs to 13 residues. Germline-derived CDR1 and CDR2 are GTSNPN and SVGIG (reference sequence). Trimming stripped 2 bases from V and 8 bases from J, with 15 bases between. CDR3: CAWSWVEGGGYTF. CDR3 DNA: TGTGCCTGGAGTTGGGTGGAGGGGGGCGGCTACACCTTC.

This clone was observed a few times. The chain uses TRBV11-2 and TRBJ2-1, with D possibly matching TRBD2 (5 bases). CDR1 is SGHAT, CDR2 FQNNGV, per germline. The CDR3 runs 11 residues. Trimming pared 6 bases from V and 10 bases from J, leaving 10 bases between. In DNA form, the CDR3 reads TGTGCCAGCAGTAGGACGGGAGAGCAGTTCTTC. Translated, it gives CASSRTGEQFF.

V and J are TRBV4-2 and TRBJ2-1, with D perhaps matching TRBD1 or TRBD2 (5 bases each). V was shortened by 0 bases and J by 2 bases, with 11 bases between the two germline ends. The CDR3 is 16 residues long. The germline V gene encodes CDR1 LGHNA and CDR2 YNFKEQ. This CDR3 reads CASSQDAKGPYNEQFF. In DNA form, the CDR3 reads TGTGCCAGCAGCCAAGATGCTAAGGGACCCTACAATGAGCAGTTCTTC.

The V gene is TRBV4-3, the J gene TRBJ1-1; D is undetermined. With 1 base removed from V and 0 bases from J, the gap between germline ends came to 9 bases. Germline V lookup: CDR1 LGHNA, CDR2 YSLEER. The length of the CDR3 is 15 residues. The CDR3 protein is CASSQVHGMNTEAFF. The CDR3, as DNA: TGCGCCAGCAGCCAAGTTCACGGAATGAACACTGAAGCTTTCTTT.

V is TRBV7-2 and J is TRBJ1-1; TRBD1 might be the D (5 bases). Germline values: CDR1 SGHTA, CDR2 FQGNSA. The V gene lost 5 bases and the J gene lost 12 bases, with 16 bases spanning the gap. This CDR3 has 12 amino acids. For the CDR3, the DNA is TGTGCCAGCAGCGAGGGGCCTGGGCCTTCTTTCTTT. Protein sequence: CASSEGPGPSFF.

V usage is TRBV30 and J usage is TRBJ1-1, with D possibly TRBD1 on 5 matching bases. Per germline, CDR1 GTSNPN and CDR2 SVGIG (reference sequence). This CDR3 has 15 residues. Trimming stripped 0 bases from V and 5 bases from J, with 16 bases between. For the CDR3, the DNA is TGTGCCTGGAGTGTAATGGACACCGGGTATACTGAAGCTTTCTTT. Its protein product is CAWSVMDTGYTEAFF. The whole variable domain, remainder taken from reference TRBV30 and TRBJ1-1, is SQTIHQWPATLVQPVGSPLSLECTVEGTSNPNLYWYRQAAGRGLQLLFYSVGIGQISSEVPQNLSASRPQDRQFILSSKKLLLSDSGFYLCAWSVMDTGYTEAFFGQGTRLTVV.

V and J are TRBV30 and TRBJ1-2, with TRBD1 identical over 9 bases. There are 12 residues in the CDR3. Germline V lookup: CDR1 GTSNPN, CDR2 SVGIG (reference sequence). V trimming: 5 bases; J trimming: 3 bases; junction bases outside the gene matches: 1. The CDR3 bases are TGTGCCTGGGGACAGGGGTACTATGGCTACACCTTC. Residues: CAWGQGYYGYTF.

The chain links TRBV5-1 to TRBJ1-1, with D unclear. CDR1 and CDR2 from the germline V gene are SGHRS and YFSETQ. V lost 4 bases, J lost 1 base, and 11 bases lay in between. This CDR3 has 14 amino acids. The CDR3 is CASSRLGGNTEAFF. The CDR3 DNA reads TGCGCCAGCAGCCGCCTCGGTGGGAACACTGAAGCTTTCTTT.

Only a few counts were recorded for this clone. The genes are TRBV11-2 and TRBJ2-1; a weak D match, TRBD2 (6 bases). V lost 0 bases and J 4 bases, leaving 13 bases between the germline ends. CDR3 size: 16 residues. Per the germline V gene, CDR1 is SGHAT and CDR2 is FQNNGV. The CDR3 region is CASSLDLGRMYNEQFF. The CDR3 nucleotides read TGTGCCAGCAGCTTAGATTTGGGGAGGATGTACAATGAGCAGTTCTTC.

J is TRBJ1-1 and V is TRBV29-1; 9 bases are shared with TRBD1. Germline V gene data show CDR1 as SQVTM and CDR2 as ANQGSEA. V trimming: 7 bases; J trimming: 3 bases; junction bases outside the gene matches: 3. CDR3 size: 12 residues. Here the CDR3 reads CSGRTGDTEAFF. CDR3 coding DNA: TGCAGCGGCCGGACAGGGGACACTGAAGCTTTCTTT.

The chain couples TRBV4-1 to TRBJ2-1; D is ambiguous. This CDR3 is 13 amino acids long. Trimming removed 0 bases from V and 4 bases from J, with 4 bases in between. Germline V CDR1 and CDR2: MGHRA, YSYEKL. This chain's CDR3 is CASSQEEYNEQFF. The CDR3 DNA is TGCGCCAGCAGCCAAGAAGAGTACAATGAGCAGTTCTTC.